These 22 T cell receptor beta chains originate from one sample sequenced in a study of T cells in tuberculosis. Clones were read by immunoSEQ multiplex PCR, and TCRdb kept only the in-frame ones, dropping some. The table includes about 9,200 clones, around 94% detected once. The sequenced material came from PBMCs. Receptors originate from an adult with tuberculosis.

This chain connects TRBV5-1 to TRBJ2-1; the D gene is possibly TRBD2 (5 bases). CDR1 is SGHRS and CDR2 is YFSETQ in the germline V gene. CDR3 length: 16 amino acids. V was trimmed by 3 bases and J by 8 bases, leaving 21 bases between them. The CDR3, as DNA: TGCGCCAGCAGCTCATTGGGCGGGCCGTTCGTCGATGAGCAGTTCTTC. Translation: CASSSLGGPFVDEQFF.

This chain uses TRBV18 with TRBJ2-5; D gene ambiguous. CDR1 is KGHSH, CDR2 LQKENI, per germline. V lost 1 base to trimming and J lost 0 bases, with 9 bases between them. The CDR3 runs 15 residues. The CDR3 reads CASSPRAWDQETQYF. The CDR3 bases are TGTGCCAGCTCACCACGGGCGTGGGACCAAGAGACCCAGTACTTC.

This clone has more than one count but fewer than ten. The chain combines TRBV5-4 with TRBJ2-6; maybe TRBD2 (6 bases). The V gene lost 5 bases and the J gene lost 0 bases, with 15 bases spanning the gap. The CDR3 totals 17 residues. Germline CDR1 SGHNT, CDR2 YYREEE (reference sequence). The CDR3 DNA is TGTGCCAGCAGGGCGGGACGGAGCAGCTCTGGGGCCAACGTCCTGACTTTC. It yields the protein CASRAGRSSSGANVLTF.

The count of this clone is one. This chain joins TRBV4-1 and TRBJ1-4; D ambiguous. This CDR3 region has 15 residues. Germline V gene sequence: CDR1 MGHRA, CDR2 YSYEKL. The V end was cut by 0 bases, the J end by 3 bases, with 8 bases between. For the CDR3, the DNA is TGCGCCAGCAGCCAAGAGGGAGGGTCTAATGAAAAACTGTTTTTT. As protein: CASSQEGGSNEKLFF.

The rearrangement links TRBV7-2 to TRBJ1-5; no firm D call. From germline, CDR1 is SGHTA and CDR2 FQGNSA. This CDR3 comprises 14 residues. V lost 3 bases to trimming and J lost 0 bases, with 6 bases between them. DNA of the CDR3: TGTGCCAGCAGCTTTGCGTATAGCAATCAGCCCCAGCATTTT. Its translation is CASSFAYSNQPQHF.

The rearrangement uses TRBV7-2 and TRBJ2-1, with 8 bases matching TRBD2. The CDR3 runs 16 residues. Losses at the gene ends were 7 bases for V and 0 bases for J; bases not matched to a gene: 8. Germline CDR1 and CDR2: SGHTA and FQGNSA. The CDR3 loop reads CASTPQSGGSYNEQFF. CDR3 nucleotide sequence: TGTGCCAGCACTCCACAAAGCGGGGGCTCCTACAATGAGCAGTTCTTC.

The V and J genes are TRBV19 and TRBJ2-5, with TRBD1 identical over 8 bases. Unmatched junction bases numbered 7, after V lost 8 bases and J lost 2 bases. The germline gives CDR1 LNHDA, CDR2 SQIVND (reference sequence). The CDR3 runs 14 residues. The CDR3 here is CASARDRSQETQYF. The CDR3 nucleotides are TGTGCCAGTGCAAGGGACAGGTCACAAGAGACCCAGTACTTC.

This rearrangement joins TRBV14 to TRBJ1-3; D remains unclear. CDR1 and CDR2 (germline): SGHDN, FVKESK. This CDR3 has 12 amino acids. The V end was cut by 4 bases, the J end by 10 bases, with 11 bases between. The chain's CDR3 is CASSPPGWTIYF. The CDR3 region has the DNA TGTGCCAGCAGCCCGCCGGGTTGGACCATATATTTT.

This CDR3 reads CASSYPSAGALLSTDTQYF. For the CDR3, the DNA is TGTGCCAGCAGCTACCCGTCAGCGGGCGCCCTCCTCTCCACAGATACGCAGTATTTT. The V call is TRBV11-2, the J call TRBJ2-3, with a weak D call TRBD2 (6 bases). Germline-derived CDR1 and CDR2 are SGHAT and FQNNGV. The CDR3 loop spans 19 amino acids. The V end lost 4 bases, the J end lost 2 bases, and 25 bases lay between the germline ends. The entire variable domain, with the rest obtained from reference TRBV11-2 and TRBJ2-3, is as follows: EAGVAQSPRYKIIEKRQSVAFWCNPISGHATLYWYQQILGQGPKLLIQFQNNGVVDDSQLPKDRFSAERLKGVDSTLKIQPAKLEDSAVYLCASSYPSAGALLSTDTQYFGPGTRLTVL.

This sequence joins TRBV5-1 and TRBJ2-7; 8 bases line up with TRBD2. The CDR3 length is 17 residues. V lost 2 bases and J lost 2; bases outside the gene matches: 12. Germline CDR1 reads SGHRS; CDR2 reads YFSETQ. The CDR3 nucleotides read TGCGCCAGCAGCTTTCAACGGGCGGGGGGCTTTACCTACGAGCAGTACTTC. Amino acid sequence: CASSFQRAGGFTYEQYF.

In this sample, this clone turned up a few times. The chain joins TRBV19 to TRBJ1-4; 10 bases fit TRBD1. This CDR3 has 14 amino acids. V trimming: 5 bases; J trimming: 8 bases; junction bases outside the gene matches: 5. Germline CDR1 LNHDA, CDR2 SQIVND (reference sequence). CDR3 DNA: TGTGCCAGTAGTGACAGGGGGCGAGGGGAAAAACTGTTTTTT. Residues: CASSDRGRGEKLFF.

The chain carries TRBV11-2 and TRBJ2-3; 8 bases agree with TRBD2. The CDR3 has 16 residues. Germline lookup yields CDR1 SGHAT and CDR2 FQNNGV. Unmatched junction bases numbered 8, after V lost 5 bases and J lost 1 base. The CDR3 DNA sequence: TGTGCCAGCAGCCCCGACGGTAGCGGGGGCACAGATACGCAGTATTTT. Translation: CASSPDGSGGTDTQYF.

The chain combines TRBV7-3 with TRBJ2-3; 13 nucleotides match TRBD2. The germline V gene encodes CDR1 SGHTA and CDR2 FQGTGA. The CDR3 extends over 14 amino acids. V lost 4 bases to trimming and J lost 10 bases; unmatched junction nucleotides: 5. The CDR3 loop is CASSSTSGGLSQYF. CDR3 DNA: TGTGCCAGCAGCTCGACTAGCGGGGGGCTTTCGCAGTATTTT. The full variable domain, completed using reference TRBV7-3 and TRBJ2-3, is GAGVSQTPSNKVTEKGKYVELRCDPISGHTALYWYRQSLGQGPEFLIYFQGTGAADDSGLPNDRFFAVRPEGSVSTLKIQRTERGDSAVYLCASSSTSGGLSQYFGPGTRLTVL.

In nucleotides, the CDR3 is TGTGCCAGTAGTATGCCCCAGGTCTCGGATACGCAGTATTTT. It translates to CASSMPQVSDTQYF. The J gene is TRBJ2-3, the V gene TRBV19; D is unresolved. V was cut by 3 bases and J by 6 bases, with 13 bases left in between. This CDR3 spans 14 amino acids. The V gene's germline CDR1 is LNHDA and CDR2 SQIVND (reference sequence).

The chain recombines TRBV27 with TRBJ2-3; D is perhaps TRBD2 (7 bases). The V gene lost 6 bases and the J gene lost 1 base, with 23 bases spanning the gap. The CDR3 has 18 residues. Germline values: CDR1 MNHEY, CDR2 SMNVEV (reference sequence). CDR3 residues: CASSHDPRPGGRTDTQYF. The CDR3 DNA reads TGTGCCAGCAGCCACGACCCCCGACCCGGGGGGCGCACAGATACGCAGTATTTT.

The chain has TRBV9 and TRBJ1-2, with TRBD1 matching 7 bases. The CDR3 spans 15 residues. V lost 2 bases to trimming and J lost 3 bases; unmatched junction nucleotides: 7. Germline V lookup: CDR1 SGDLS, CDR2 YYNGEE. CDR3 protein: CASSVSSGTDYGYTF. The CDR3 DNA is TGTGCCAGCAGCGTTTCATCCGGGACAGACTATGGCTACACCTTC.

J is TRBJ2-7 and V is TRBV5-4; 8 bases map to TRBD2. Germline V gene data show CDR1 as SGHNT and CDR2 as YYREEE (reference sequence). CDR3 length: 15 amino acids. Losses at the gene ends were 5 bases for V and 0 bases for J; bases not matched to a gene: 7. CDR3 bases: TGTGCCAGCAGAGATAGCGGGAACCCCTCCTACGAGCAGTACTTC. Translation gives CASRDSGNPSYEQYF.

The chain joins TRBV7-8 to TRBJ2-1; no clear D gene. Germline CDR1 reads SGHVS; CDR2 reads FQNEAQ. Trimming stripped 5 bases from V and 8 bases from J, with 13 bases between. This CDR3 comprises 13 residues. CDR3 coding DNA: TGTGCCAGCAGCGCCCCTCTAGAAGATGAGCAGTTCTTC. It specifies CASSAPLEDEQFF.

This chain uses TRBV4-1 with TRBJ2-1, with D tentatively TRBD2 (6 bases). The CDR3 spans 17 residues. V was cut by 3 bases and J by 8 bases, with 23 bases left in between. The germline V gene encodes CDR1 MGHRA and CDR2 YSYEKL. CDR3 sequence (DNA): TGCGCCAGCAGCCAGGGCAGGATAGGGCGGGGCTGGGATGAGCAGTTCTTC. It codes for CASSQGRIGRGWDEQFF.

There are a few counts of this clone. The CDR3 here is CASSLISGGVSEQFF. The CDR3 DNA reads TGTGCCAGCAGCTTGATTAGCGGGGGGGTAAGTGAGCAGTTCTTC. The chain couples TRBV5-5 to TRBJ2-1, with 11 positions matching TRBD2. V shed 1 base and J 9 bases; nucleotides not matched to a gene: 6. The CDR3 consists of 15 residues. Germline V gives CDR1 SGHKS, CDR2 YYEKEE (reference sequence).

The chain couples TRBV11-2 to TRBJ2-3; TRBD1 agrees at 9 bases. The junction had 10 bases not matched to a gene; V was cut back by 5 bases and J by 1 base. The CDR3 runs 17 residues. Germline V gene data show CDR1 as SGHAT and CDR2 as FQNNGV. The chain's CDR3 is CASSPLGQGLGTDTQYF. The CDR3 DNA follows: TGTGCCAGCAGCCCCCTGGGACAGGGTTTAGGCACAGATACGCAGTATTTT.

The rearrangement joins TRBV27 to TRBJ1-5; weak D call: TRBD1 (6 bases). The CDR3 length is 13 residues. Germline V CDR1 and CDR2: MNHEY, SMNVEV (reference sequence). With 3 bases removed from V and 7 bases from J, the gap between germline ends came to 10 bases. The CDR3 sequence is CASSFTRGQPQHF. The CDR3 DNA sequence: TGTGCCAGCAGTTTTACGAGGGGGCAGCCCCAGCATTTT.